The clone carrying this T cell receptor beta chain occurred a few times. Its antigen is as yet unknown. TCRdb passed the RACE reads through MiXCR, listing each CDR3 protein once. The data hold 250,000 to 300,000 distinct CDR3 sequences, with roughly 8% observed a single time. The time point here: pre-sensitization, week 0. The treatment was: therapeutic diphenylcyclopropenone sensitization with weekly scalp DPC. The authors extracted total RNA from unfractionated whole blood. The sample belongs to a study of human T cells and chemical hapten exposure. Across the study: From small differences in pooled library volume came most of the variation in per-sample TCR yields.

Study-wide points: TCRs above 1 in 1000 frequency did not change with DPC sensitization.

The germline V and J ends were trimmed by 0 bases and 2 bases, with 13 bases remaining between them. In germline, CDR1 is LGHNA, CDR2 YSLEER. This CDR3 is built from 16 residues. This clonotype was obtained from a man between 18 and 29 years old with alopecia areata. Some clones in this sample may be carry-over from other donors' samples. Sequencing used whole blood, obtained in connection with sensitization to the hapten diphenylcyclopropenone (DPC). V is TRBV4-3 and J is TRBJ1-2; no firm D call. In DNA, the CDR3 is TGCGCCAGCAGCCAAGATTATGAGGGCTCCAACTATGGCTACACCTTC. Translation gives CASSQDYEGSNYGYTF.